These 25 T cell receptor beta chains share one sample of origin, sequenced in a study of CD8+ T cells in alopecia areata. In each case, RNA was isolated and then reverse transcribed into cDNA as the sequencing template. Assay used: immunoSEQ multiplex PCR; TCRdb lists only in-frame clones, some missing. The table shows approximately 280,000 clones, with 55% to 75% occurring only once. As for treatment: oral pan-JAK inhibitor, 5-10 mg twice daily. Sequenced material: CD4+ T cells sorted from blood, taken at week 24, from a patient treated with tofacitinib. These receptors came from a human donor with alopecia areata.

The chain combines TRBV7-9 with TRBJ2-5, with D uncertain. Germline CDR1 SEHNR, CDR2 FQNEAQ (reference sequence). This CDR3 contains 14 residues. Trimming left V 1 base short and J 2 bases short, with 8 bases between. The CDR3 region is CASSLDLKQETQYF. DNA of the CDR3: TGTGCCAGCAGCTTAGACTTGAAACAAGAGACCCAGTACTTC.

The chain combines TRBV20-1 with TRBJ1-3; D is ambiguous. V was clipped by 6 bases and J by 9 bases, with 12 bases between them. Germline values: CDR1 DFQATT, CDR2 SNEGSKA (reference sequence). This CDR3 has 11 amino acids. The CDR3 coding sequence is TGCAGTGCCCGTGCCCCCGGCACCATATATTTT. Protein sequence: CSARAPGTIYF.

Here the CDR3 DNA reads TGTGCCAGTAGTCTCGGACTTTTGAGCACGAACACTGAAGCTTTCTTT. Amino acid sequence: CASSLGLLSTNTEAFF. The chain employs TRBV19 and TRBJ1-1; D uncertain. The CDR3 consists of 16 residues. The ends were cut back, 5 bases at V and 1 base at J, with 17 bases in the middle. The V gene's germline CDR1 is LNHDA and CDR2 SQIVND (reference sequence).

The chain has TRBV5-6 and TRBJ2-5; TRBD2 agrees at 7 bases. This CDR3 is 16 amino acids long. CDR1 is SGHDT, CDR2 YYEEEE, per germline. Trimming at V came to 0 bases and at J to 5 bases, leaving 10 bases not matched to a gene. CDR3 amino acids: CASSLGPPRGEETQYF. The CDR3, as DNA: TGTGCCAGCAGCTTGGGCCCTCCCCGGGGGGAGGAGACCCAGTACTTC.

As for this clone: At one end the junction does not follow the germline gene, possibly because of a read error. The chain has TRBV10-3 and TRBJ2-6; TRBD1 might be the D (5 bases). From germline, CDR1 is ENHRY and CDR2 SYGVKD. CDR3 length: 15 amino acids. The CDR3 sequence: CAASWSDTGANVPTF. The CDR3 bases are TGTGCCGCCTCCTGGAGCGACACTGGGGCCAACGTCCCGACTTTC.

The table lists this clone with a few counts. The rearrangement joins TRBV27 to TRBJ1-6; no clear D gene. This CDR3 comprises 14 residues. V shed 0 bases and J shed 14 bases, with 14 bases lying between them. Germline values: CDR1 MNHEY, CDR2 SMNVEV (reference sequence). This CDR3 is CASSLSAIVRALHF. For the CDR3, the DNA is TGTGCCAGCAGTTTATCCGCGATCGTGAGGGCCCTCCACTTT.

The chain joins TRBV28 to TRBJ2-5; 11 bases fit TRBD2. The CDR3 length is 17 residues. In germline, CDR1 is MDHEN, CDR2 SYDVKM. The J segment lost 0 bases and the V segment lost 5 bases, leaving 8 bases of the junction unmatched. CDR3 amino acids: CASSLGGLAAYQETQYF. For the CDR3, the DNA is TGTGCCAGCAGTCTAGGGGGACTAGCGGCGTACCAAGAGACCCAGTACTTC.

In the case of this clone: Other DNA sequences within the sample encode an identical CDR3. The chain employs TRBV29-1 and TRBJ2-3; 9 nucleotides align to TRBD2. Per germline, CDR1 SQVTM and CDR2 ANQGSEA. The J segment lost 1 base and the V segment lost 6 bases, leaving 2 bases of the junction unmatched. This CDR3 has 13 amino acids. CDR3 in amino acids: CSVRTSGTDTQYF. CDR3 sequence (DNA): TGCAGCGTCAGGACTAGCGGCACAGATACGCAGTATTTT.

The rearrangement joins TRBV5-6 to TRBJ1-1, with D uncertain. Trimming took off 2 bases at V and 5 bases at J, with 4 bases between the two ends. The germline V gene has CDR1 SGHDT and CDR2 YYEEEE. This CDR3 is built from 11 residues. The CDR3 here is CASSLWTEAFF. The CDR3 nucleotides are TGTGCCAGCAGCTTATGGACTGAAGCTTTCTTT.

The chain carries TRBV30 and TRBJ2-5, with a weak D call TRBD1 (6 bases). This CDR3 spans 13 amino acids. Germline V CDR1 and CDR2: GTSNPN, SVGIG (reference sequence). The V gene lost 0 bases and the J gene lost 2 bases, with 7 bases spanning the gap. CDR3 DNA: TGTGCCTGGAGTGTACAGGGTCAAGAGACCCAGTACTTC. Amino acids: CAWSVQGQETQYF. The full variable domain, with the rest looked up from reference TRBV30 and TRBJ2-5, is SQTIHQWPATLVQPVGSPLSLECTVEGTSNPNLYWYRQAAGRGLQLLFYSVGIGQISSEVPQNLSASRPQDRQFILSSKKLLLSDSGFYLCAWSVQGQETQYFGPGTRLLVL.

This clone was detected only a few times. V usage is TRBV10-3 and J usage is TRBJ2-3, with a possible D match to TRBD2 (5 bases). The CDR3 has 13 residues. V lost 0 bases and J lost 4, with 5 bases in between. Germline assignment: CDR1 ENHRY and CDR2 SYGVKD. The CDR3 protein is CAISESLADTQYF. The CDR3 DNA follows: TGTGCCATCAGTGAGTCACTAGCAGATACGCAGTATTTT.

The rearrangement links TRBV4-3 to TRBJ2-3; TRBD1 is a possible D gene (5 bases). Germline V gene data show CDR1 as LGHNA and CDR2 as YSLEER. The CDR3 sequence is 18 residues long. The germline V and J ends were trimmed by 1 base and 8 bases, with 25 bases remaining between them. The DNA for the CDR3 is TGCGCCAGCAGCCAAGGATCCCCGATCTCAAGCCGTAGGGGTACGCAGTATTTT. It specifies CASSQGSPISSRRGTQYF.

This chain uses TRBV4-1 with TRBJ2-2, with TRBD2 matching 13 bases. V shed 3 bases, J shed 5 bases, and the junction held 0 bases outside the gene matches. The CDR3 consists of 15 residues. Germline V gives CDR1 MGHRA, CDR2 YSYEKL. CDR3 in DNA: TGCGCCAGCAGCCAGGGACTAGCGGGGACCGGGGAGCTGTTTTTT. Translated, it gives CASSQGLAGTGELFF.

This clone was counted a single time. CDR3 coding DNA: TGTGCCTGGAGTGTGACCCCAACCGGTGGCACTGAAGCTTTCTTT. Translated: CAWSVTPTGGTEAFF. V usage is TRBV30 and J usage is TRBJ1-1; no clear D gene. Germline-derived CDR1 and CDR2 are GTSNPN and SVGIG (reference sequence). The CDR3 contains 15 residues. The V end lost 0 bases, the J end lost 4 bases, and 15 bases lay between the germline ends.

In this sample, this clone turned up a few times. The CDR3 DNA follows: TGCAGCGTCGACAGGGGTGTCCAAGAGACCCAGTACTTC. This encodes CSVDRGVQETQYF. This rearrangement joins TRBV29-1 to TRBJ2-5; 8 nucleotides align to TRBD1. From germline, CDR1 is SQVTM and CDR2 ANQGSEA. The V gene end was trimmed by 6 bases and the J gene end by 1 base; junction bases not matched to a gene: 4. The CDR3 covers 13 residues.

This clone was detected only a few times. This chain connects TRBV14 to TRBJ2-2; 7 nucleotides agree with TRBD2. J lost 6 bases, V lost 5 bases, and 6 bases had no gene match. The germline gives CDR1 SGHDN, CDR2 FVKESK. This CDR3 is built from 14 residues. The CDR3 DNA is TGTGCCAGCAGCGTCATCCGGGAGGCCGGGGAGCTGTTTTTT. This gives the protein CASSVIREAGELFF.

This clone showed up just a few times. The chain uses TRBV4-1 and TRBJ2-5; D perhaps matches TRBD2 (7 bases). This CDR3 has 16 residues. V shed 1 base and J shed 4 bases, with 16 bases lying between them. From germline, CDR1 is MGHRA and CDR2 YSYEKL. The CDR3 DNA follows: TGCGCCAGCAGCCAAGCTCTTGGGGGGGCAGGAGAGACCCAGTACTTC. Translating gives CASSQALGGAGETQYF.

This clone was counted once. J is TRBJ2-5 and V is TRBV30; tentative D call: TRBD2 (7 bases). The CDR3 covers 15 residues. Germline V gene data show CDR1 as GTSNPN and CDR2 as SVGIG (reference sequence). V lost 2 bases to trimming and J lost 5 bases, with 18 bases between them. Here the CDR3 reads CAWSPTGRGAETQYF. CDR3 nucleotides: TGTGCCTGGAGTCCAACAGGGAGGGGGGCGGAGACCCAGTACTTC. Based on the CDR3 plus reference TRBV30 and TRBJ2-5, the full variable domain is SQTIHQWPATLVQPVGSPLSLECTVEGTSNPNLYWYRQAAGRGLQLLFYSVGIGQISSEVPQNLSASRPQDRQFILSSKKLLLSDSGFYLCAWSPTGRGAETQYFGPGTRLLVL.

This clone was counted between two and nine times. The J gene is TRBJ2-3, the V gene TRBV29-1; no definite D call. This CDR3 has 11 residues. CDR1 and CDR2 (germline): SQVTM, ANQGSEA. Trimming cost V 4 bases and J 2 bases, with 4 bases left between them. CDR3 coding DNA: TGCAGCGTTGCGCACACAGATACGCAGTATTTT. This translates into CSVAHTDTQYF.

The chain recombines TRBV5-1 with TRBJ1-4, with unresolved D. The ends were cut back, 0 bases at V and 8 bases at J, with 11 bases in the middle. There are 14 residues in the CDR3. In germline, CDR1 is SGHRS, CDR2 YFSETQ. This chain's CDR3 is CASSLGQGREKLFF. The CDR3 DNA reads TGCGCCAGCAGCTTGGGCCAAGGGAGGGAAAAACTGTTTTTT.

This clone came up a few times. V gene TRBV14 combines with J gene TRBJ2-5; TRBD2 is a possible D gene (7 bases). Trimming took off 4 bases at V and 3 bases at J, with 9 bases between the two ends. Germline CDR1 and CDR2: SGHDN and FVKESK. The CDR3 runs 13 residues. CDR3 loop: CASSRGGEETQYF. CDR3 DNA sequence: TGTGCCAGCAGCCGGGGGGGCGAAGAGACCCAGTACTTC. Filled out from reference TRBV14 and TRBJ2-5, the complete variable domain reads EAGVTQFPSHSVIEKGQTVTLRCDPISGHDNLYWYRRVMGKEIKFLLHFVKESKQDESGMPNNRFLAERTGGTYSTLKVQPAELEDSGVYFCASSRGGEETQYFGPGTRLLVL.

The sample holds one count of this clone. The sample has other DNA sequences that encode this CDR3 too. V gene TRBV5-1 combines with J gene TRBJ2-3; 7 nucleotides line up with TRBD1. CDR1 and CDR2 from the germline V gene are SGHRS and YFSETQ. Trimming removed 4 bases from V and 3 bases from J; junction bases left unmatched: 2. CDR3 size: 13 residues. As DNA, the CDR3 is TGCGCCAGCAGCCTGGGACAGACAGATACGCAGTATTTT. Translated, it gives CASSLGQTDTQYF.

The CDR3 nucleotides read TGTGCCAGCAGCGTAACAGGGGCCCCGGAAAATGAGCAGTTCTTC. Translated, it gives CASSVTGAPENEQFF. The chain uses TRBV9 and TRBJ2-1; 7 bases map to TRBD1. Germline CDR1 and CDR2: SGDLS and YYNGEE. V trimming: 1 base; J trimming: 7 bases; junction bases outside the gene matches: 8. The CDR3 is 15 residues long.

Details on this clone: A read error may explain this, as a much larger clone is one base away. The chain joins TRBV5-6 to TRBJ2-3, with D unclear. CDR3 length: 11 amino acids. CDR1 is SGHDT and CDR2 is YYEEEE in the germline V gene. V lost 3 bases, J lost 2 bases, and 1 base lay in between. In DNA, the CDR3 is TGTGCCAGCAGCTCCACAGATACGCAGTATTTT. Translation gives CASSSTDTQYF.

The J gene is TRBJ1-1, the V gene TRBV29-1, with D unclear. CDR1 and CDR2 (germline): SQVTM, ANQGSEA. Trimming cost V 6 bases and J 0 bases, with 17 bases left between them. The length of the CDR3 is 15 residues. The CDR3 reads CSVPSPGRLNTEAFF. CDR3 nucleotide sequence: TGCAGCGTACCCAGCCCCGGACGGCTGAACACTGAAGCTTTCTTT.